Below, 15 T cell receptor beta chains from the same sample are listed, as sequenced in a study of CD4 T cells in relation to SARS-CoV-2 and coronaviruses. Generated by immunoSEQ multiplex PCR, the TCRdb table keeps only in-frame clones and is missing some. The table shows about 68,000 clones, with 93% occurring only once. CD4+ T cells from unexposed donors were obtained before the COVID-19 pandemic (2011-2018). The specimen sequenced was naive CD4+ T cells from PBMCs. Subset defined: naive CD4+ T cells isolated by negative enrichment. The receptors originated from a human donor in good health.

Concerning this clone itself: Other DNA sequences within the sample encode an identical CDR3. The chain links TRBV19 to TRBJ2-1; D uncertain. The CDR3 spans 13 residues. Germline CDR1 is LNHDA and CDR2 is SQIVND (reference sequence). V shed 1 base and J shed 4 bases, with 5 bases lying between them. The CDR3 nucleotides are TGTGCCAGTAGTATAGGGCAATACAATGAGCAGTTCTTC. Amino acid sequence: CASSIGQYNEQFF. The full variable domain, rest sourced from reference TRBV19 and TRBJ2-1, is DGGITQSPKYLFRKEGQNVTLSCEQNLNHDAMYWYRQDPGQGLRLIYYSQIVNDFQKGDIAEGYSVSREKKESFPLTVTSAQKNPTAFYLCASSIGQYNEQFFGPGTRLTVL.

DNA for the CDR3: TGTGCCAGCTCACCAGGGAAGGGCGGCGAGACCCAGTACTTC. This encodes CASSPGKGGETQYF. This rearrangement joins TRBV18 to TRBJ2-5; unclear D gene. The germline V gene encodes CDR1 KGHSH and CDR2 LQKENI. V dropped 2 bases and J dropped 5 bases, with 12 bases sitting between them. The CDR3 is 14 residues long. Full variable domain (rest looked up from reference TRBV18 and TRBJ2-5): NAGVMQNPRHLVRRRGQEARLRCSPMKGHSHVYWYRQLPEEGLKFMVYLQKENIIDESGMPKERFSAEFPKEGPSILRIQQVVRGDSAAYFCASSPGKGGETQYFGPGTRLLVL.

In the case of this clone: Other DNA variants within this sample encode the same CDR3. This chain uses TRBV12-3 or TRBV12-4 with TRBJ2-1; D is unresolved. The CDR3 length is 11 residues. The ends were cut back, 5 bases at V and 7 bases at J, with 6 bases in the middle. The CDR3 region has the DNA TGTGCCAGCAGTCTTTATAATGAGCAGTTCTTC. Protein sequence: CASSLYNEQFF.

The rearrangement joins TRBV5-1 to TRBJ2-3, with D perhaps given as TRBD1 or TRBD2 (5 bases each). The germline V and J ends were trimmed by 4 bases and 0 bases, with 15 bases remaining between them. The CDR3 covers 16 residues. Germline V gene data show CDR1 as SGHRS and CDR2 as YFSETQ. The CDR3 DNA is TGCGCCAGCAGCATAAGGGGACCAGCTAGCACAGATACGCAGTATTTT. It translates to CASSIRGPASTDTQYF.

The chain joins TRBV24-1 to TRBJ2-1; TRBD1 agrees at 10 bases. The trim removed 5 bases at V and 2 bases at J, leaving 5 bases unmatched. The CDR3 has 16 amino acids. Per germline, CDR1 KGHDR and CDR2 SFDVKD. This CDR3 is CATSGRDRGTYNEQFF. For the CDR3, the DNA is TGTGCCACCAGTGGCCGGGACAGGGGAACCTACAATGAGCAGTTCTTC.

V usage is TRBV7-2 and J usage is TRBJ1-6; tentative D call: TRBD1 (5 bases). In germline, CDR1 is SGHTA, CDR2 FQGNSA. The V gene lost 1 base and the J gene lost 9 bases, with 10 bases spanning the gap. This CDR3 spans 14 amino acids. CDR3 DNA sequence: TGTGCCAGCAGCTTAGGTTCCGGGGCTTCACCCCTCCACTTT. It yields the protein CASSLGSGASPLHF.

The chain joins TRBV5-1 to TRBJ1-2; 7 bases align to TRBD1. The CDR3 length is 13 residues. Losses at the gene ends were 1 base for V and 6 bases for J; bases not matched to a gene: 3. Germline CDR1 is SGHRS and CDR2 is YFSETQ. The CDR3 is CASSLQGVDGYTF. DNA of the CDR3: TGCGCCAGCAGCTTGCAGGGGGTGGATGGCTACACCTTC.

The rearrangement uses TRBV7-9 and TRBJ2-7; D might be TRBD2 (5 bases). V dropped 4 bases and J dropped 2 bases, with 12 bases sitting between them. This CDR3 is built from 14 residues. Germline V gene lookup returns CDR1 SEHNR and CDR2 FQNEAQ (reference sequence). In DNA, the CDR3 is TGTGCCAGCAGCTCAGAGGACGGGACCTACGAGCAGTACTTC. Translating gives CASSSEDGTYEQYF.

In its sample, this clone was seen a few times. This chain links TRBV19 with TRBJ1-5; the D gene is possibly TRBD1 (6 bases). CDR3 length: 15 amino acids. Trimming took off 3 bases at V and 0 bases at J, with 9 bases between the two ends. Germline CDR1 reads LNHDA; CDR2 reads SQIVND (reference sequence). CDR3 bases: TGTGCCAGTAGTATTGGGACAATTAGCAATCAGCCCCAGCATTTT. Amino acid sequence: CASSIGTISNQPQHF.

The chain uses TRBV6-2 or TRBV6-3 and TRBJ2-3; TRBD1 matches at 10 bases. This CDR3 is built from 15 residues. Trimming removed 6 bases from V and 4 bases from J; junction bases left unmatched: 7. Germline loops: CDR1 MNHEY, CDR2 SVGEGT. The CDR3 region is CASSPTGGSPDTQYF. The CDR3 DNA reads TGTGCCAGCAGCCCGACAGGGGGCTCCCCAGATACGCAGTATTTT.

V and J are TRBV5-6 and TRBJ2-5, with unresolved D. The CDR3 consists of 13 residues. Trimming cost V 3 bases and J 5 bases, with 11 bases left between them. In germline, CDR1 is SGHDT, CDR2 YYEEEE. The CDR3 region is CASSWGPIETQYF. CDR3 DNA sequence: TGTGCCAGCAGCTGGGGTCCCATTGAGACCCAGTACTTC.

The chain links TRBV2 to TRBJ2-7, with 8 bases fitting TRBD2. Trimming removed 0 bases from V and 6 bases from J; junction bases left unmatched: 4. This CDR3 region has 14 residues. Germline CDR1 reads SNHLY; CDR2 reads FYNNEI. CDR3: CASSEATLAGEQYF. The CDR3 nucleotides are TGTGCCAGCAGTGAAGCGACGCTAGCGGGCGAGCAGTACTTC.

This chain joins TRBV9 and TRBJ2-5; TRBD2 is a possible D gene (5 bases). Trimming removed 3 bases at V and 3 bases at J, with 9 bases between. The CDR3 is 13 amino acids. Germline V gives CDR1 SGDLS, CDR2 YYNGEE. As DNA, the CDR3 is TGTGCCAGCAGCGGCGGGTCCGAAGAGACCCAGTACTTC. This gives the protein CASSGGSEETQYF.

This clone was recorded only once. The chain recombines TRBV5-1 with TRBJ2-1; TRBD2 matches at 10 bases. The CDR3 is 15 amino acids. Unmatched junction bases numbered 0, after V lost 3 bases and J lost 0 bases. Germline CDR1 SGHRS, CDR2 YFSETQ. CDR3 in amino acids: CASSSSGSSYNEQFF. CDR3 DNA sequence: TGCGCCAGCAGCTCTAGCGGGAGCTCCTACAATGAGCAGTTCTTC.

The J gene is TRBJ1-5, the V gene TRBV21-1. TRBV21-1 is reported as a pseudogene. The CDR3 extends over 13 amino acids. Here the CDR3 reads CASLLPFNQPQHF. As DNA, the CDR3 is TGTGCCAGCCTTCTACCGTTTAATCAGCCCCAGCATTTT.